Each of the 27 T cell receptor beta chains below was sequenced from the same sample in a study of blood T cell repertoires in COVID-19. The table came from immunoSEQ multiplex PCR; TCRdb's copy has only in-frame clones and leaves some out. This table has around 99,000 clones, less than 85% appearing once. Specimen: peripheral blood. The receptors were sampled from a human donor in a cohort sampled during active or convalescent COVID-19.

This clone is a singleton in its sample. A read error may produce the germline difference seen at one junction end. This sequence joins TRBV19 and TRBJ2-3; 9 bases align to TRBD2. CDR1 and CDR2 from the germline V gene are LNHDA and SQIVND (reference sequence). This CDR3 comprises 15 residues. CDR3 nucleotides: TGTGCCAGTAGCATAGCGGGAGCGATCACAGATACGCAGTATTTT. Its translation is CASSIAGAITDTQYF.

The V gene is TRBV10-1, the J gene TRBJ1-1; D is ambiguous. V was shortened by 4 bases and J by 5 bases, with 14 bases between the two germline ends. This CDR3 has 14 amino acids. Germline V gene data show CDR1 as WNHNN and CDR2 as SYGVQD (reference sequence). The CDR3 is CASSGAGYGTEAFF. For the CDR3, the DNA is TGCGCCAGCAGTGGGGCGGGGTATGGTACTGAAGCTTTCTTT.

The chain has TRBV18 and TRBJ1-5; D might be TRBD1 (6 bases). Between the trimmed V and J ends, which lost 0 bases and 3 bases, there was a span of 9 bases. The germline gives CDR1 KGHSH, CDR2 LQKENI. This CDR3 comprises 15 residues. The chain's CDR3 is CASSPPGAVNQPQHF. The CDR3 bases are TGTGCCAGCTCACCACCGGGGGCTGTCAATCAGCCCCAGCATTTT. Filled out from reference TRBV18 and TRBJ1-5, the complete variable domain reads NAGVMQNPRHLVRRRGQEARLRCSPMKGHSHVYWYRQLPEEGLKFMVYLQKENIIDESGMPKERFSAEFPKEGPSILRIQQVVRGDSAAYFCASSPPGAVNQPQHFGDGTRLSIL.

The chain carries TRBV28 and TRBJ2-2; 8 bases are shared with TRBD2. Losses at the gene ends were 6 bases for V and 0 bases for J; bases not matched to a gene: 3. The CDR3 extends over 15 amino acids. Germline values: CDR1 MDHEN, CDR2 SYDVKM. CDR3 sequence (DNA): TGTGCCAGCAGATCCGGGGGGGCGAACACCGGGGAGCTGTTTTTT. As protein: CASRSGGANTGELFF.

This sequence joins TRBV29-1 and TRBJ2-1, with a weak D call TRBD1 (5 bases). Germline CDR1 and CDR2: SQVTM and ANQGSEA. V lost 5 bases and J lost 0, with 17 bases in between. The CDR3 consists of 16 residues. CDR3 bases: TGCAGCGTTCGTCTTGGAACAGGACGCTCCTACAATGAGCAGTTCTTC. As protein: CSVRLGTGRSYNEQFF.

The chain joins TRBV7-2 to TRBJ2-7; D call uncertain. The CDR3 covers 14 residues. Trimming stripped 1 base from V and 2 bases from J, with 9 bases between. Germline CDR1 reads SGHTA; CDR2 reads FQGNSA. The chain's CDR3 is CASSLVSDTYEQYF. CDR3 bases: TGTGCCAGCAGCTTAGTGAGTGACACCTACGAGCAGTACTTC.

This chain uses TRBV5-1 with TRBJ1-2, with 8 bases lining up with TRBD1. This CDR3 is built from 15 residues. The junction had 10 bases not matched to a gene; V was cut back by 5 bases and J by 4 bases. The germline CDR1 and CDR2 sequences are SGHRS and YFSETQ. CDR3 protein: CASRLQGAAGYGYTF. The CDR3 DNA follows: TGCGCCAGCAGACTCCAGGGGGCGGCTGGCTATGGCTACACCTTC.

The chain uses TRBV19 and TRBJ1-4; no definite D call. The CDR3 extends over 13 amino acids. Germline lookup yields CDR1 LNHDA and CDR2 SQIVND (reference sequence). The V and J ends lost 7 bases and 10 bases respectively, with 16 bases between them. CDR3 amino acids: CASTVTSSGKLFF. CDR3 bases: TGTGCCAGTACCGTGACCTCATCGGGAAAACTGTTTTTT.

The V and J genes are TRBV7-3 and TRBJ2-2, with D maybe TRBD1 (5 bases). CDR1 is SGHTA, CDR2 FQGTGA, per germline. The CDR3 consists of 14 residues. V was pared by 3 bases and J by 5 bases, with 10 bases between. The CDR3 bases are TGTGCCAGCAGCTTGTCTAGGGGAACCGGGGAGCTGTTTTTT. Its translation is CASSLSRGTGELFF.

The J gene is TRBJ2-2, the V gene TRBV10-3; 7 bases agree with TRBD1. J was trimmed by 2 bases and V by 6 bases; bases with no gene match: 6. Germline V gives CDR1 ENHRY, CDR2 SYGVKD. This CDR3 spans 15 amino acids. The CDR3 sequence is CAIRTGTANTGELFF. The DNA of the CDR3 is TGTGCCATCAGGACCGGGACAGCAAACACCGGGGAGCTGTTTTTT.

The chain recombines TRBV7-2 with TRBJ2-7; 10 nucleotides agree with TRBD2. CDR3 length: 18 amino acids. With V trimmed by 4 bases and J by 2 bases, 14 bases remained unmatched. Germline V lookup: CDR1 SGHTA, CDR2 FQGNSA. CDR3 nucleotides: TGTGCCAGCAGCTCAACCTTCATACTAGCGGGGTATGCCTACGAGCAGTACTTC. It translates to CASSSTFILAGYAYEQYF.

The chain recombines TRBV10-3 with TRBJ1-5, with D unclear. Deletions cut 2 bases from V and 5 bases from J, with 19 bases between. The CDR3 runs 17 residues. Germline V gene sequence: CDR1 ENHRY, CDR2 SYGVKD. The CDR3 reads CAISETHLRRTDQPQHF. CDR3 DNA: TGTGCCATCAGTGAGACTCACCTGAGGAGAACCGATCAGCCCCAGCATTTT.

The gene calls are TRBV5-1 and TRBJ2-1; 7 nucleotides match TRBD1. CDR1 SGHRS and CDR2 YFSETQ come from the germline V gene. There are 13 residues in the CDR3. Germline trimming cut 4 bases from V and 8 bases from J; bases unmatched to any gene: 6. This chain's CDR3 is CASSPGTDDEQFF. The CDR3 DNA reads TGCGCCAGCAGCCCCGGGACAGACGATGAGCAGTTCTTC.

The chain joins TRBV6-2 or TRBV6-3 to TRBJ2-5; D is possibly TRBD2 (5 bases). The V and J ends lost 2 bases and 2 bases respectively, with 9 bases between them. From germline, CDR1 is MNHEY and CDR2 SVGEGT. The CDR3 contains 14 residues. The CDR3 DNA sequence: TGTGCCAGCAGTTACGCTAGCCATCAAGAGACCCAGTACTTC. The encoded protein is CASSYASHQETQYF.

The CDR3 is CASSLDGPGGETNYGYTF. The CDR3, as DNA: TGTGCCAGCAGCTTAGATGGGCCAGGGGGTGAAACTAACTATGGCTACACCTTC. This rearrangement joins TRBV11-2 to TRBJ1-2, with 7 bases aligning to TRBD1. Per the germline V gene, CDR1 is SGHAT and CDR2 is FQNNGV. The ends lost 0 bases at V and 0 bases at J; junction bases unmatched: 10. This CDR3 is 18 amino acids long.

The chain is built from TRBV23-1 and TRBJ2-5; a weak D match, TRBD1 (6 bases). TRBV23-1 is an open reading frame, and its role is uncertain. V was cut by 6 bases and J by 5 bases, with 16 bases left in between. The CDR3 length is 14 residues. The CDR3 sequence: CASSRQGPGETQYF. The CDR3 nucleotides are TGCGCCAGCAGCCGTCAGGGGCCTGGGGAGACCCAGTACTTC.

The chain combines TRBV5-1 with TRBJ1-4, with D possibly TRBD1 on 5 matching bases. Germline lookup yields CDR1 SGHRS and CDR2 YFSETQ. V dropped 4 bases and J dropped 8 bases, with 15 bases sitting between them. CDR3 length: 14 residues. This CDR3 is CASSEDSLWEKLFF. CDR3 DNA: TGCGCCAGCAGCGAAGACAGTCTTTGGGAAAAACTGTTTTTT. The variable domain in full, completed from reference TRBV5-1 and TRBJ1-4, reads KAGVTQTPRYLIKTRGQQVTLSCSPISGHRSVSWYQQTPGQGLQFLFEYFSETQRNKGNFPGRFSGRQFSNSRSEMNVSTLELGDSALYLCASSEDSLWEKLFFGSGTQLSVL.

V usage is TRBV10-1 and J usage is TRBJ2-2; 9 bases map to TRBD1. CDR3 length: 16 residues. Unmatched junction bases numbered 6, after V lost 5 bases and J lost 2 bases. Germline loops: CDR1 WNHNN, CDR2 SYGVQD (reference sequence). Here the CDR3 DNA reads TGCGCCAGCAGTAGTCGGGGACAGGGTAACACCGGGGAGCTGTTTTTT. As protein: CASSSRGQGNTGELFF.

The chain links TRBV7-9 to TRBJ2-2, with D tentatively TRBD2 (5 bases). From germline, CDR1 is SEHNR and CDR2 FQNEAQ (reference sequence). Trimming took 3 bases from V and 3 from J, leaving 8 bases between them. The CDR3 runs 14 residues. The DNA of the CDR3 is TGTGCCAGCAGCTTTGGACTGTACACCGGGGAGCTGTTTTTT. It encodes CASSFGLYTGELFF.

The chain has TRBV6-1 and TRBJ1-2; the D is unclear. V lost 3 bases, J lost 2 bases, and 10 bases lay in between. Per the germline V gene, CDR1 is MNHNS and CDR2 is SASEGT. This CDR3 contains 14 residues. The CDR3 bases are TGTGCCAGCAGTGAGGCAGAGGGAAACTATGGCTACACCTTC. It specifies CASSEAEGNYGYTF.

The genes are TRBV6-2 or TRBV6-3 and TRBJ1-1; 8 bases are a match to TRBD1. V shed 6 bases and J 11 bases; nucleotides not matched to a gene: 8. Germline values: CDR1 MNHEY, CDR2 SVGEGT. CDR3 length: 12 amino acids. As DNA, the CDR3 is TGTGCCAGCAGCACTGGACAGGGCTGGGCTTTCTTT. Amino acid sequence: CASSTGQGWAFF.

V and J are TRBV7-2 and TRBJ1-2; D gene uncertain. In germline, CDR1 is SGHTA, CDR2 FQGNSA. The CDR3 has 13 residues. Between the trimmed V and J ends, which lost 5 bases and 5 bases, there was a span of 12 bases. DNA for the CDR3: TGTGCCAGCAGCCCCCCGCGCTTTTATGGCTACACCTTC. This translates into CASSPPRFYGYTF.

J is TRBJ2-7 and V is TRBV7-2, with 12 positions matching TRBD2. The germline V gene has CDR1 SGHTA and CDR2 FQGNSA. V trimming: 5 bases; J trimming: 3 bases; junction bases outside the gene matches: 5. The CDR3 consists of 15 residues. CDR3 DNA sequence: TGTGCCAGCAGCGCTGCTAGCGGGGGGGGCTACGAGCAGTACTTC. Its translation is CASSAASGGGYEQYF.

V and J are TRBV6-5 and TRBJ1-2; 7 nucleotides agree with TRBD1. The V gene's germline CDR1 is MNHEY and CDR2 SVGAGI. V gave up 5 bases and J gave up 5 bases; unmatched junction bases: 5. The CDR3 is 13 amino acids. The CDR3 spells CASSTGQVYGYTF. For the CDR3, the DNA is TGTGCCAGCAGTACCGGACAGGTTTATGGCTACACCTTC.

The J gene is TRBJ2-1, the V gene TRBV5-4, with 8 bases lining up with TRBD2. The germline gives CDR1 SGHNT, CDR2 YYREEE (reference sequence). V lost 3 bases and J lost 5; bases outside the gene matches: 4. CDR3 length: 14 residues. The CDR3 loop is CASSSGGMHNEQFF. CDR3 bases: TGTGCCAGCAGCTCGGGGGGGATGCACAATGAGCAGTTCTTC.

This sequence joins TRBV15 and TRBJ2-6; D is perhaps TRBD2 (5 bases). Trimming shortened V by 0 bases and J by 0 bases, and 9 bases separated the two germline ends. The CDR3 runs to 17 residues. Germline CDR1 reads LNHNV; CDR2 reads YYDKDF (reference sequence). The CDR3 spells CATSREVANSGANVLTF. The CDR3 DNA reads as TGTGCCACCAGCAGAGAAGTAGCGAACTCTGGGGCCAACGTCCTGACTTTC.

V and J are TRBV3-1 (or the pseudogene TRBV3-2) and TRBJ1-6; tentatively, D is TRBD1 (6 bases). The CDR3 contains 16 residues. CDR1 and CDR2 from the germline V gene are LGHDT and YNNKEL (reference sequence). Deletions cut 5 bases from V and 8 bases from J, with 19 bases between. DNA for the CDR3: TGTGCCAGCAGCACACCCAGGGGATCCCTCGATTCACCCCTCCACTTT. As protein: CASSTPRGSLDSPLHF.